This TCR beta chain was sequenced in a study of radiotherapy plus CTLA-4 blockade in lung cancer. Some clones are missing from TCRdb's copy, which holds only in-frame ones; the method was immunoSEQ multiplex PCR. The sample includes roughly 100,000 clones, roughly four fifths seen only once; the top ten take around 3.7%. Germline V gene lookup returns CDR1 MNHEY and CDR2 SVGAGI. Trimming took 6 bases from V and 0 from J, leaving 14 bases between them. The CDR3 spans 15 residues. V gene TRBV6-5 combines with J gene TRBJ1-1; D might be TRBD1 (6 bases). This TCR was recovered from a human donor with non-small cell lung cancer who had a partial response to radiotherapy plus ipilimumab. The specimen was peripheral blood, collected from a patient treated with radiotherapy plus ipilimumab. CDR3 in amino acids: CASRPRTVMNTEAFF. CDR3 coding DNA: TGTGCCAGCAGACCGAGGACAGTCATGAACACTGAAGCTTTCTTT.